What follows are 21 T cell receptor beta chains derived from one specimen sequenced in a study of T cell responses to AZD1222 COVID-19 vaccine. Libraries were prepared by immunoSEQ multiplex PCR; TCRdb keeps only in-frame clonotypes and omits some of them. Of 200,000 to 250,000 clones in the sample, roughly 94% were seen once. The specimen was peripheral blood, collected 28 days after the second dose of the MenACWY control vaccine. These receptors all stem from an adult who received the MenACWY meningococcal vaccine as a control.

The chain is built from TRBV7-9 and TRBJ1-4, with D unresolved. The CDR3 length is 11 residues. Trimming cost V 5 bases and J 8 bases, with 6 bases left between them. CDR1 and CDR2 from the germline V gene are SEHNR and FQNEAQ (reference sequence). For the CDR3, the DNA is TGTGCCAGCAGCAATAGAGAAAAACTGTTTTTT. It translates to CASSNREKLFF. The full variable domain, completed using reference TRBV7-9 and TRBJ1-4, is DTGVSQNPRHKITKRGQNVTFRCDPISEHNRLYWYRQTLGQGPEFLTYFQNEAQLEKSRLLSDRFSAERPKGSFSTLEIQRTEQGDSAMYLCASSNREKLFFGSGTQLSVL.

The CDR3 spells CASSNSYGYTF. In DNA form, the CDR3 reads TGTGCCAGCAGTAACAGCTATGGCTACACCTTC. This sequence joins TRBV6-5 and TRBJ1-2; D is ambiguous. The CDR3 loop spans 11 amino acids. With 5 bases removed from V and 4 bases from J, the gap between germline ends came to 5 bases. Per the germline V gene, CDR1 is MNHEY and CDR2 is SVGAGI.

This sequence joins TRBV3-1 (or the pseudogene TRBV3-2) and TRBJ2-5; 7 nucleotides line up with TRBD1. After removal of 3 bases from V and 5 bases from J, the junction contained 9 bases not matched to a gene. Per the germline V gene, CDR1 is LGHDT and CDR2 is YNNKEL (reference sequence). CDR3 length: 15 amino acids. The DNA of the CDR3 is TGTGCCAGCAGCCACCAACTGACAGGGCTTGAGACCCAGTACTTC. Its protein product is CASSHQLTGLETQYF.

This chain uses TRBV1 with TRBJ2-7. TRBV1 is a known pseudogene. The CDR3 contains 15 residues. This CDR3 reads CTSSSVGQRTYEQYF. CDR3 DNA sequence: TGCACCAGCAGCTCGGTGGGGCAGCGGACCTACGAGCAGTACTTC.

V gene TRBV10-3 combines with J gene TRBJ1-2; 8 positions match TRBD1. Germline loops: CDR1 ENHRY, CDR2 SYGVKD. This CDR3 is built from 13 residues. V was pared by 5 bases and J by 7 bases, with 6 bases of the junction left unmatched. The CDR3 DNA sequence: TGTGCCATCAGTTCTCAGGGGGCGGGTGGCTACACCTTC. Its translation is CAISSQGAGGYTF.

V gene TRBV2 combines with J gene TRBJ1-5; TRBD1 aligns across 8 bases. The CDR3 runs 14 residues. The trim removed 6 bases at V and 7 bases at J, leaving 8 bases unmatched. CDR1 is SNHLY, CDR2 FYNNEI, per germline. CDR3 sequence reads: CASSLGQGDQPQHF. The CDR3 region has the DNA TGTGCCAGCAGCCTAGGACAGGGAGACCAGCCCCAGCATTTT.

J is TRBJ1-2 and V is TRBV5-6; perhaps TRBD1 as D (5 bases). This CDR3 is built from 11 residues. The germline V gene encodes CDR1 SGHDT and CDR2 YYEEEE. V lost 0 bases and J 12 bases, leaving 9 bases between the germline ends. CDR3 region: CASSLGQGNTF. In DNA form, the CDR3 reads TGTGCCAGCAGCTTGGGCCAGGGTAACACCTTC.

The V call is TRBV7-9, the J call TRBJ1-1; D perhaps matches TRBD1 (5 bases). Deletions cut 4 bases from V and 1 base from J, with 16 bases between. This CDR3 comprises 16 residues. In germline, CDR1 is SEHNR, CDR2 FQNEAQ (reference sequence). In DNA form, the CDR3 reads TGTGCCAGCAGCTATCCTGGGGGTGGGGAGAACACTGAAGCTTTCTTT. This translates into CASSYPGGGENTEAFF.

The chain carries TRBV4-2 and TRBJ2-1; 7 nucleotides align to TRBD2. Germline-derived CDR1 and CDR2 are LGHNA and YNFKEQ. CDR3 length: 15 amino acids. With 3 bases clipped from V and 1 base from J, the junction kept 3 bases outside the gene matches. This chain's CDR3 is CASSHERESYNEQFF. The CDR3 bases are TGTGCCAGCAGCCACGAGCGGGAATCCTACAATGAGCAGTTCTTC.

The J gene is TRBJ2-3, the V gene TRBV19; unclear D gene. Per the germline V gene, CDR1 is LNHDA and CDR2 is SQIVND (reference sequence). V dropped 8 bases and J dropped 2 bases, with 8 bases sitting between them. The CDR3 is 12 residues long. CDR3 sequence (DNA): TGTGCCAGTGGGCTAGTCACAGATACGCAGTATTTT. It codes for CASGLVTDTQYF.

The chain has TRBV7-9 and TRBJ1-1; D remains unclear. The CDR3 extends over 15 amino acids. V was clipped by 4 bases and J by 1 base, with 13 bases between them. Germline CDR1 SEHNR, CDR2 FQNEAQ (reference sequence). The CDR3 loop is CASSSQLKPNTEAFF. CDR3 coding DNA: TGTGCCAGCAGCTCGCAACTCAAGCCGAACACTGAAGCTTTCTTT.

DNA for the CDR3: TGTGCCAGCCACCGCCATGGCTACACCTTC. Translated: CASHRHGYTF. This chain connects TRBV6-9 to TRBJ1-2; D gene uncertain. Germline lookup yields CDR1 MNHGY and CDR2 SVAAGI. The V gene lost 8 bases and the J gene lost 6 bases, with 7 bases spanning the gap. The CDR3 has 10 amino acids.

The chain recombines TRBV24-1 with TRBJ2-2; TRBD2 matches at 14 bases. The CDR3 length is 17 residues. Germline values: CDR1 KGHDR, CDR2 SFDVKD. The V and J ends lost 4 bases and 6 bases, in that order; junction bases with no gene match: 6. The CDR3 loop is CATSEVRTSGRSGELFF. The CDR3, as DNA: TGTGCCACCAGTGAGGTCAGGACTAGCGGGAGGTCCGGGGAGCTGTTTTTT.

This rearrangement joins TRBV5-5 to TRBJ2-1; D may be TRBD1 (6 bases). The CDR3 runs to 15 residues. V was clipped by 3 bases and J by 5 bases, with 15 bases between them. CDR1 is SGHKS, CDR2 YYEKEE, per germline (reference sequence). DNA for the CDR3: TGTGCCAGCAGCTCAGAATTACGGACAGACAATGAGCAGTTCTTC. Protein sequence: CASSSELRTDNEQFF.

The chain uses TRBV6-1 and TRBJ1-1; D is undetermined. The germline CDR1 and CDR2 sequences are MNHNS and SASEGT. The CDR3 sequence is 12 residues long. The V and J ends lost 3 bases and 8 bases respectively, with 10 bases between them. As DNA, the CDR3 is TGTGCCAGCAGTGATGCCCGGTCGGAAGCTTTCTTT. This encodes CASSDARSEAFF.

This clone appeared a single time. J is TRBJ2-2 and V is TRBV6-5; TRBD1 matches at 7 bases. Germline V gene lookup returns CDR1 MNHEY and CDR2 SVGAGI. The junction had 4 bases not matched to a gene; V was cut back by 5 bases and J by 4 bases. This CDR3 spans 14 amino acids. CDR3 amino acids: CASSQQGFTGELFF. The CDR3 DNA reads TGTGCCAGCAGTCAACAGGGGTTCACCGGGGAGCTGTTTTTT.

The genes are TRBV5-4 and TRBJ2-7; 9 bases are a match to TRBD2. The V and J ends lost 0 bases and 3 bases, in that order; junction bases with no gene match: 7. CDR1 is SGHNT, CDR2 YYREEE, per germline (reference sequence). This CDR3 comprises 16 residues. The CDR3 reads CASSLASSGKDYEQYF. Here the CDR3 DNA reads TGTGCCAGCAGCTTGGCCTCTAGCGGGAAGGACTACGAGCAGTACTTC.

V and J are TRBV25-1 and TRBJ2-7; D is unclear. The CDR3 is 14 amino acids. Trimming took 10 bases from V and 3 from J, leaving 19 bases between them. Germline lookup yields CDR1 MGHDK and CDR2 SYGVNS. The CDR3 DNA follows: TGTGCCACCCGGCCCGACGGACGATTCTACGAGCAGTACTTC. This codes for CATRPDGRFYEQYF.

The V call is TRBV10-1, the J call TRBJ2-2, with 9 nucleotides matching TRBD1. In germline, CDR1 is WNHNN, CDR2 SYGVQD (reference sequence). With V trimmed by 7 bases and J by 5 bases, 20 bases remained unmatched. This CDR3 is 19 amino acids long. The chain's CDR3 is CASIPWYRDREEETGELFF. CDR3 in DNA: TGCGCCAGCATTCCATGGTACCGGGACAGGGAGGAGGAGACCGGGGAGCTGTTTTTT.

The CDR3 protein is CSVDLQGNTGELFF. CDR3 in DNA: TGCAGCGTCGACCTACAGGGGAACACCGGGGAGCTGTTTTTT. The gene calls are TRBV29-1 and TRBJ2-2; D might be TRBD1 (6 bases). Germline CDR1 is SQVTM and CDR2 is ANQGSEA. The CDR3 sequence is 14 residues long. V lost 6 bases, J lost 1 base, and 12 bases lay in between.

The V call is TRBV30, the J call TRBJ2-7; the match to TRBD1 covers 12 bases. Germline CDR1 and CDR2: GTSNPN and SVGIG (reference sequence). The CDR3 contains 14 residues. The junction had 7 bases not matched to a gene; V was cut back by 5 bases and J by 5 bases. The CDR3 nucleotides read TGTGCCTGGTCCACGGGACAGGGGGCTAACGAGCAGTACTTC. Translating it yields CAWSTGQGANEQYF.